This is a list of T cell receptor beta chains from one sample in a study of blood T cells in healthy people across ages. TCRdb reprocessed the 5' RACE reads via MiXCR and lists one record per CDR3 protein. The sample includes about 1,500,000 distinct CDR3 sequences, roughly 27% of them seen just once. Sequences were obtained from blood. The source is a young woman in good health. The CDR3 runs from the conserved cysteine through the conserved F or W. A D gene is named only where the DNA matches it firmly. Where a row states a size, it is once, few, many or the class of an expanded clone; other rows omit it.

>NA|TRBV28|NA|TRBJ2-2
TGTGCCGGATCGCGCAGGGAAACCACCGGGGAGCTGTTTTTT
CAGSRRETTGELFF
>NA|TRBV4-1|NA|TRBJ1-2
TGCGCCAGCAGCCAAGATCAATTCAGTGGCTACACCTTC
CASSQDQFSGYTF
>few|TRBV14|NA|TRBJ2-7
TGTGCCAGCAGCCAAGTAGATGCAGGACGTTATGAGCAGTACTTC
CASSQVDAGRYEQYF
>NA|TRBV7-8|TRBD2|TRBJ2-1
TGTGCCAGCAGCCAATTAGCGGGATTAAACCCCAGTCCCTACAATGAGCAGTTCTTC
CASSQLAGLNPSPYNEQFF
>NA|TRBV7-8|TRBD2|TRBJ2-1
TGTGCCAGCAGCTTAGCGCAAGCGGGAGGACTAATTGGTAATGAGCAGTTCTTC
CASSLAQAGGLIGNEQFF
>many|TRBV5-1|NA|TRBJ2-7
TGCGCCAGCAGCCCTGGGCGGGACGAGCAGTACTTC
CASSPGRDEQYF
>few|TRBV4-3|NA|TRBJ2-1
TGCGCCAGCAGCCAAGTACTGGAGGGAGATGAGCAGTTCTTC
CASSQVLEGDEQFF
>NA|TRBV18|NA|TRBJ1-1
TGTGCCAGCTCACCACGACAGCCACCCGAAGAAGCTTTCTTT
CASSPRQPPEEAFF
>NA|TRBV5-6|TRBD2|TRBJ2-3
TGTGCCAGCAGCTTGTACCAGCGGGGGGGTTCTCATACGCAGTATTTT
CASSLYQRGGSHTQYF
>NA|TRBV11-2|NA|TRBJ1-2
TGTGCCAGCAGCCCGGACATCATACGTTCTCTTGGCTACACCTTC
CASSPDIIRSLGYTF
>NA|TRBV7-2|NA|TRBJ1-2
TGTGCCTGCAGCTCCCTCGACCGGAACTATGGCTACACCTTC
CACSSLDRNYGYTF
>many|TRBV29-1|NA|TRBJ2-7
TGCAGCGCATCGACAGGAGCCTACGAGCAGTACTTC
CSASTGAYEQYF
>NA|TRBV6-6|TRBD1|TRBJ1-1
TGTGCCAGCAGTTTCGGACAGGGGGCTTCGAACACTGAAGCTTTCTTT
CASSFGQGASNTEAFF
>few|TRBV7-6|TRBD2|TRBJ2-7
TGTGCCAGCAGCTTGAGGCCGGGACTAGTTTTTCACTACGAGCAGTACTTC
CASSLRPGLVFHYEQYF
>few|TRBV4-1|TRBD1|TRBJ2-1
TGCGCCAGCAGCCGGCTGCCGGGACAGGGTGACAATGAGCAGTTCTTC
CASSRLPGQGDNEQFF
>many|TRBV29-1|NA|TRBJ2-3
TGCAGCGTTGACCCTGAAGGGACGGCTACGCAGTATTTT
CSVDPEGTATQYF
>NA|TRBV13|TRBD1|TRBJ2-5
TGTGCCAGCAGCACCAACAGGGGGCTGGAGCAGTACTTC
CASSTNRGLEQYF
>few|TRBV5-4|NA|TRBJ2-1
TGTGCCAGCAGCTTGACTGCGGGGGAGCAGTTCTTC
CASSLTAGEQFF
>NA|TRBV20-1|TRBD2|TRBJ2-1
TGCAGTGCTAGAGATCAGGAGCGGGAGGTAAATGAGCAGTTCTTC
CSARDQEREVNEQFF
>NA|TRBV6-5|NA|TRBJ2-7
TGTGCCAGGAGTGACAGCAAATATGAGCAGTACTTC
CARSDSKYEQYF
>few|TRBV20-1|NA|TRBJ2-5
TGCAGTGCTAGGGGGGGGGGCCATGGGCAAGAGACCCAGTACTTC
CSARGGGHGQETQYF
>many|TRBV20-1|NA|TRBJ1-1
TGCAGTGCTAGAAAGCGGTGGACTGAAGCTTTCTTT
CSARKRWTEAFF
>many|TRBV7-6|TRBD1|TRBJ2-7
TGTGCCAGCAGCTTATCCCCACAGGGGATCCCCTACGAGCAGTACTTC
CASSLSPQGIPYEQYF
>once|TRBV12-3/TRBV12-4|NA|TRBJ1-3
TGTGCCAGCAGGCTCGCGGCCGGAAACACCATATATTTT
CASRLAAGNTIYF
>NA|TRBV7-2|NA|TRBJ1-4
TGTGCCAGCAGCCTAACCGCAGGGCCCACTAATGAAAAACGGTTTTTT
CASSLTAGPTNEKRFF
>many|TRBV7-9|NA|TRBJ2-5
TGTGCCAGCAGCATGAGGCGGGAGACCCAGTACTTC
CASSMRRETQYF
>NA|TRBV6-2/TRBV6-3|TRBD2|TRBJ2-7
TGTGGCAGCAGTTACTCTACTAGCGGGGGTTCCTACGAGCAGTACTTC
CGSSYSTSGGSYEQYF
>NA|TRBV7-2|NA|TRBJ2-7
TGTGCCAGCAGCCCAAGACGGCAGGGGTGCGACGAGCAGTACTTC
CASSPRRQGCDEQYF
>NA|TRBV27|NA|TRBJ2-1
TGTGCCAGCAGTTTGACGGGACCCCACAATGAGCAGTTCTTC
CASSLTGPHNEQFF
>NA|TRBV12-3/TRBV12-4|TRBD2|TRBJ2-1
TGTGCCAGCAGCACCGGACTAGCGGGAGTATATGAGCAGTTCTTC
CASSTGLAGVYEQFF
>many|TRBV20-1|TRBD1|TRBJ1-2
TGCAGTGCCGAAGATCGTCGAGTCGGGACAGGGGAATTCTATGGCTACACCTTC
CSAEDRRVGTGEFYGYTF
>many|TRBV4-3|TRBD2|TRBJ2-3
TGCGCCAGCAGTCAAGCGGGGGGTAACACAGATACGCAGTATTTT
CASSQAGGNTDTQYF
>NA|TRBV6-5|NA|TRBJ2-5
TGTGCCAACAGTTACGGACAGCAAGAGACCCAGTACTTC
CANSYGQQETQYF
>few|TRBV4-2|NA|TRBJ1-5
TGTGCCAGCAGCCAAGGTTCTGGGTTTCAGCCCCAGCATTTT
CASSQGSGFQPQHF
>NA|TRBV10-3|TRBD2|TRBJ2-3
TGTGCCATCAGCGGGACTAGCGGCGCCATCACAGATACGCAGTATTTT
CAISGTSGAITDTQYF
>many|TRBV6-2/TRBV6-3|TRBD2|TRBJ2-1
TGTGCCAGCAGTAGACTAGCGGGGAGCAATGAGCAGTTCTTC
CASSRLAGSNEQFF
>NA|TRBV15|TRBD2|TRBJ2-5
TGTGCCACCAGCGGGGGGGGGTACCAAGAGACCCAGTACTTC
CATSGGGYQETQYF
>NA|TRBV4-1|TRBD1|TRBJ2-1
TGCGCCAGCAGCTCTGGACAGGGCAGGGATGAGCAGTTCTTC
CASSSGQGRDEQFF
>NA|TRBV24-1|NA|TRBJ2-1
TGTGCCACCAGTGATTCTCAACAGGGAGATCCTTACGGCAATGAGCAGTTCTTC
CATSDSQQGDPYGNEQFF
>many|TRBV6-1|NA|TRBJ1-2
TGTGCCAGCAGGATATCCCGGGATGGGAACTATGGCTACACCTTC
CASRISRDGNYGYTF
>NA|TRBV6-2/TRBV6-3|TRBD2|TRBJ2-1
TGTGCCAGCAGTTATAAGGCGGGAGCTTCCGATGAGCAGCTCTTC
CASSYKAGASDEQLF
>NA|TRBV19|TRBD2|TRBJ2-1
TGTGCCACACGGACTAGCGGAGCCTACAATGAGCAGTTCTTC
CATRTSGAYNEQFF
>many|TRBV5-1|NA|TRBJ2-3
TGCGCCAGCACGGGGACCCCAGGAGATACGCAGTATTTT
CASTGTPGDTQYF
>many|TRBV12-3/TRBV12-4|NA|TRBJ1-2
TGTGCCAGCAGTGGGACGTTTGGCTACACCTTC
CASSGTFGYTF
>many|TRBV29-1|NA|TRBJ2-1
TGCAGCATTGTGGGGACCTCCTACAATGAGCAGTTCTTC
CSIVGTSYNEQFF
>few|TRBV3-1|TRBD2|TRBJ2-7
TGTGCCAGCAGCCACGGGACTAGTCAGTACGAGCAGTACTTC
CASSHGTSQYEQYF
>many|TRBV5-1|NA|TRBJ1-2
TGCGCCAGCAGGCCAGACAACTATGGCTACACCTTC
CASRPDNYGYTF
>NA|TRBV7-3|TRBD1|TRBJ1-2
TGTGCCAGCAGCTTAGATGGACAGGGGTTGGGTGGCTACACCTTC
CASSLDGQGLGGYTF
>few|TRBV12-3/TRBV12-4|TRBD1|TRBJ1-1
TGTGCCAGCAGTTTAGGCCCGGGACAGGGGAGGATTTCTGAAGCTTTCTTT
CASSLGPGQGRISEAFF
>NA|TRBV4-1|TRBD1|TRBJ1-2
TGCGCCACCATCGACAGGGATGGCTACACCTTC
CATIDRDGYTF
>many|TRBV6-4|TRBD2|TRBJ2-7
TGTGCCGGACGCATTAGCGGGAGCTTCTCCTACGAGCAGTACTTC
CAGRISGSFSYEQYF
>many|TRBV4-1|TRBD2|TRBJ2-1
TGCGCCAGCAGCCAAATCTCGCTAGCGGGGTCAAATGAGCAGTTCTTC
CASSQISLAGSNEQFF
>NA|TRBV20-1|NA|TRBJ1-1
TGCAGTGCTTCTGGGGGGACGGTTACTGAAGCTTTCTTT
CSASGGTVTEAFF
>few|TRBV20-1|NA|TRBJ2-3
TGCAGTGCAGGGAGGACAGCTAGCACAGATACGCAGTATTTT
CSAGRTASTDTQYF
>many|TRBV10-3|TRBD1|TRBJ2-7
TGTGCCATCAGGAAGGACAGGCCGGGGGAGCAGTACTTC
CAIRKDRPGEQYF